These 8 T cell receptor beta chains were all obtained from the same sample, sequenced in a study of response to subunit inactivated influenza vaccine (dated by TCRdb to the late 2010s). The protocol used for the library was RT-PCR. TCRdb shows the sequencer as Illumina HiSeq 2500. TCRdb reworked the public reads: Q25 trimming with fastp, MiXCR clone assembly, productive beta chains retained. Entries are consolidated by CDR3 protein sequence, retaining the most common genes and DNA. The table for this sample lists roughly 570,000 distinct CDR3 sequences; approximately 13% of them were counted only once. Roughly 13% of the sample belongs to the ten largest clones. The time point label, read with the paper, signifies: 40 to 45 days after influenza vaccine administration. The material sequenced was PBMCs from blood, taken 40 to 50 days after vaccination. These receptors were obtained from a man in his forties or fifties who received an inactivated influenza vaccine. Donor details come from another sample of the same person, matched by shared clones.

This chain connects TRBV5-6 to TRBJ2-3; possibly TRBD1 for D (5 bases). The germline V gene has CDR1 SGHDT and CDR2 YYEEEE. This CDR3 contains 14 residues. V was pared by 0 bases and J by 2 bases, with 7 bases between. This CDR3 reads CASSLEGFTDTQYF. CDR3 nucleotides: TGTGCCAGCAGCTTGGAGGGGTTCACAGATACGCAGTATTTT. The whole variable domain, remainder taken from reference TRBV5-6 and TRBJ2-3, is DAGVTQSPTHLIKTRGQQVTLRCSPKSGHDTVSWYQQALGQGPQFIFQYYEEEERQRGNFPDRFSGHQFPNYSSELNVNALLLGDSALYLCASSLEGFTDTQYFGPGTRLTVL.

This clonotype was detected a few times. CDR3 residues: CASSQVEISYEQYF. The CDR3 DNA follows: TGTGCCAGCAGCCAAGTGGAAATCTCCTACGAGCAGTACTTC. The chain uses TRBV4-2 and TRBJ2-7, with D uncertain. Germline lookup yields CDR1 LGHNA and CDR2 YNFKEQ. CDR3 length: 14 residues. V was shortened by 1 base and J by 0 bases, with 7 bases between the two germline ends.

This chain connects TRBV16 to TRBJ1-6, with TRBD1 matching 7 bases. Per the germline V gene, CDR1 is KGHSY and CDR2 is FQNENV. CDR3 length: 14 amino acids. The V segment lost 7 bases and the J segment 8 bases; nucleotides outside the gene matches: 8. Written as DNA, the CDR3 is TGTGCCAGCAAGGGGGCAGGCTCGTATTCACCCCTCCACTTT. It yields the protein CASKGAGSYSPLHF.

This clonotype was observed many times. The chain carries TRBV20-1 and TRBJ2-1, with D maybe TRBD1 (5 bases). The CDR3 loop spans 14 amino acids. V was cut by 5 bases and J by 9 bases, with 20 bases left in between. From germline, CDR1 is DFQATT and CDR2 SNEGSKA (reference sequence). CDR3 amino acids: CSAFGALSPPEQFF. For the CDR3, the DNA is TGCAGTGCTTTTGGGGCCTTATCCCCTCCTGAGCAGTTCTTC.

CDR3 bases: TGTGCCACGCCAAGGACTAGCGGGAGAGAATATGAGCAGTTCTTC. Translated, it gives CATPRTSGREYEQFF. The chain recombines TRBV6-9 with TRBJ2-1, with 13 bases matching TRBD2. The CDR3 is 15 residues long. Germline assignment: CDR1 MNHGY and CDR2 SVAAGI. Losses at the gene ends were 10 bases for V and 8 bases for J; bases not matched to a gene: 11.

The chain has TRBV29-1 and TRBJ2-2; D tentatively fits TRBD1 or TRBD2 (6 bases each). Between the trimmed V and J ends, which lost 5 bases and 7 bases, there was a span of 14 bases. This CDR3 is 13 amino acids long. The germline CDR1 and CDR2 sequences are SQVTM and ANQGSEA. The DNA of the CDR3 is TGCAGCGTTTCGCTCAGGGGAGGCGGGGAGCTGTTTTTT. It encodes CSVSLRGGGELFF.

This clonotype has a count of ten or more. The chain is built from TRBV7-2 and TRBJ1-3, with D perhaps matching TRBD1 (5 bases). Looked up from germline, CDR1 is SGHTA and CDR2 is FQGNSA. Trimming cost V 2 bases and J 2 bases, with 7 bases left between them. This CDR3 region has 14 residues. In nucleotides, the CDR3 is TGTGCCAGCAGCTTATCGGGGGCTGGAAACACCATATATTTT. This translates into CASSLSGAGNTIYF.

This chain uses TRBV7-2 with TRBJ1-5; unclear D gene. Trimming took off 5 bases at V and 0 bases at J, with 11 bases between the two ends. This CDR3 region has 15 residues. Germline assignment: CDR1 SGHTA and CDR2 FQGNSA. CDR3 in amino acids: CASSPRVFSNQPQHF. The DNA of the CDR3 is TGTGCCAGCAGCCCACGGGTATTTAGCAATCAGCCCCAGCATTTT.